This T cell receptor (beta chain) derives from a study of blood T cells in healthy people across ages (dated by TCRdb to about 2015). In the study overall: In model experiments, template switching captured about one uniquely barcoded TCR beta cDNA molecule for every two T cells. Donors of different ages were randomly distributed across sequencing lanes to avoid experimental bias. Using the same blood draw, the study looked at two additional independent replicas of 1 million unique cDNA reads for two donors, one aged 18 to 30 and the other aged 80 or older. The donors were divided into four age groups: young (average approximately 15 years), middle-aged (approximately 39), aged (approximately 64) and long-lived (82). Age-related changes in TCR beta repertoire diversity were measured in the study by deep sequencing normalized with unique cDNA molecular identifiers.

Concerning this clonotype: The specificity of this receptor is unknown. No base quality values were provided; no much bigger clone lies one nucleotide off.

Overall results and qualifications from the work: Because donor CMV infection status was unknown, age-related changes in expanded clonotypes were potentially confounded. Compared with the aged group, more naive CD4+ T cells, fewer expanded clones and increased TCR diversity were shown by the long-lived group, suggesting age selection. As age increased, observed TCR beta diversity per million T cells dropped in a roughly linear way, and a significant reduction was already evident by age 40. A strong correlation was found between observed TCR beta diversity and the percentage of naive T cells measured by flow cytometry. Because profiling used bulk unsorted PBMCs, naive and antigen-experienced compartments could not be compared conclusively. Estimates of total diversity based on one million sequenced T cells were considered lower bounds and underestimates.

The library was made by 5' RACE. Instrument on record: Illumina HiSeq 2500. A second PCR of about 7 to 12 cycles was run with a J-beta primer mix and a sample-barcoded 5' primer. A template-switch 5' adaptor carrying 12 random nucleotides introduced a unique molecular identifier onto each TCR beta cDNA molecule. Each sample yielded at least 2.5 million CDR3-containing paired-end reads. First-strand cDNA synthesis was performed from all RNA using the Mint cDNA synthesis kit, with priming by a TRBC-specific oligonucleotide. Following uracil-DNA glycosylase treatment, a first 18-cycle PCR with universal primers M1SS and BC2_uni_R was performed on all cDNA. In the source study's methods: Normalization of each sample was performed by random selection of 1 million high-quality reads, each carrying a distinct molecular identifier. Reads sharing molecular identifiers were discarded rather than binned into consensus sequences. MiTCR, with a Q25 quality threshold and the strictest error-elimination algorithm, was used for CDR3 identification, clonotype clustering and error correction. A nonparametric unseen species model with Euler transformation was used to estimate a lower bound on total TCR beta diversity. TCRdb passed the public sequencing reads through fastp at Q25 and MiXCR, retaining productive beta sequences. Every CDR3 protein is listed once, alongside the most common genes and DNA of its rows. The V and J calls were determined by TCRdb, not by the authors. For this sample there are around 870,000 distinct CDR3 sequences; 25% to 30% appear just once. The top ten hold roughly 17% of the sample.

The roughly 39 donors, aged about 6 to 95 years, were systemically healthy Caucasian individuals from Russia. Around 10 milliliters of peripheral blood were collected from each donor into EDTA-treated Vacutainer tubes. Ficoll-Paque density-gradient centrifugation was used to isolate PBMCs, with at least 6 million per sample. Trizol reagent was used to extract total RNA from the PBMCs, yielding at least 6 micrograms per sample. For every donor, an aliquot of PBMCs went through flow cytometry to measure the percentages of naive CD45RAhigh/CD27high T cells. The CDR3 contains 14 residues, cysteine and phenylalanine counted. The retained sequence is limited to the CDR3, 42 bases, with the frame set at the first base. V and J are truncated by 3 bases and 1 base respectively, leaving an intervening sequence of 9 bases. According to the germline V gene, CDR1 reads SGHVS and CDR2 reads FNYEAQ.

Sequenced material: blood. This receptor was identified in a woman of 80 years or more in good health. This receptor chain uses TRBV7-6 and TRBJ1-1; the D gene is not confidently resolved. DNA sequence: TGTGCCAGCAGCTTTTCCGACAAGAACACTGAAGCTTTCTTT. It specifies CASSFSDKNTEAFF.